This is a list of T cell receptor beta chains from one sample in a study of cytomegalovirus exposure and HLA in healthy donors. The data were produced by immunoSEQ multiplex PCR, yet TCRdb's version contains in-frame clones alone and is incomplete. The data hold a few hundred thousand clones, with 80% to 95% observed a single time. What was sequenced was PBMCs. Source of these receptors: a girl aged 2 to 10 in good health and CMV-seronegative. Both conserved end residues are part of each CDR3. Not every row has a clone size; where given, it reads once, few, many or a size class.

j_gene	v_gene	abundance	CDR3aa
TRBJ1-3	TRBV4-2	NA	CASSQESPPQGLESGNTIYF
TRBJ1-1	TRBV27	NA	CASSLGPNTEAFF
TRBJ2-5	TRBV7-3	NA	CASSLGTGRETQYF
TRBJ2-1	TRBV12-5	NA	CASGLGQGLDEQFF
TRBJ2-2	TRBV30	NA	CAWGQMNTGELFF
TRBJ1-4	TRBV14	NA	CASSQVSTGINEKLFF
TRBJ2-1	TRBV14	once	CASSQYSGGYNEQFF
TRBJ1-3	TRBV14	NA	CASSQDSSRTAGGNTIYF
TRBJ2-7	TRBV4-1	NA	CASSLHRGTGKVEQYF
TRBJ2-1	TRBV5-1	once	CASSLGGTGHYNEQFF
TRBJ2-5	TRBV6-5	NA	CASSTGQGSWETQYF
TRBJ1-1	TRBV7-9	NA	CSSSLLVPEAFF
TRBJ1-2	TRBV9	NA	CASSVAGASYGYTF
TRBJ1-1	TRBV6-5	NA	CASSSPGAFF
TRBJ2-1	TRBV6-4	NA	CASSASSGGSSYNEQFF
TRBJ2-2	TRBV10-2	NA	CASIDPGTGTPTGELFF
TRBJ1-6	TRBV6-6	NA	CASSYEGHYNSPLHF
TRBJ2-7	TRBV15	NA	CATSTRGQGTREQYF
NA	TRBV4-2	NA	CASSQDLTGGAYEQYF
TRBJ1-1	TRBV6-5	NA	CASSYTGVNTEAFF
TRBJ2-7	TRBV19	NA	CASSIGTSETYEQYF
TRBJ2-5	TRBV30	NA	CAYTSGGETQYF
TRBJ2-3	TRBV5-4	NA	CASSLPGQGGDTQYF
TRBJ1-1	TRBV30	NA	CALSLTNTEAFF